These 31 T cell receptor beta chains came from one sample sequenced in a study of post-analysis software for immune sequencing data. Study observations and caveats: TRBV segments more frequent in patients than in controls numbered roughly 5 and included TRBV5-6, TRBV5-1 and TRBV20-1.

These TCRs' antigens remain unknown. Unique molecular identifiers were present in the TCR beta cDNA libraries. Each CDR3 protein is one row after TCRdb ran MiXCR on the PCR reads. The sample has around 700,000 distinct CDR3 sequences; about 60% are singletons. Sequencing used blood. Receptors originate from a girl between 2 and 10 years old with multiple sclerosis.

For the CDR3, the DNA is TGTGCCAGCAGCTTAGGCGGGGGATGGGAGACCCAGTACTTC. Translating gives CASSLGGGWETQYF. This chain uses TRBV5-6 with TRBJ2-5, with 7 bases fitting TRBD2. J gave up 5 bases and V 2 bases, and 6 bases lay outside the gene matches. The CDR3 sequence is 14 residues long. Germline V gene sequence: CDR1 SGHDT, CDR2 YYEEEE.

The rearrangement links TRBV10-3 to TRBJ2-7; perhaps TRBD1 as D (5 bases). Germline loops: CDR1 ENHRY, CDR2 SYGVKD. Trimming stripped 0 bases from V and 6 bases from J, with 12 bases between. This CDR3 spans 14 amino acids. CDR3 in DNA: TGTGCCATCAGTGAGTCTGGCAGGGTGGGCGAGCAGTACTTC. It codes for CAISESGRVGEQYF.

This chain joins TRBV25-1 and TRBJ2-1, with a weak D call TRBD1 (6 bases). CDR3 length equals 16 residues. Trimming shortened V by 3 bases and J by 5 bases, and 17 bases separated the two germline ends. Germline CDR1 MGHDK, CDR2 SYGVNS. The CDR3 loop reads CASSDTGNGFDNEQFF. CDR3 coding DNA: TGTGCCAGCAGTGATACAGGGAATGGATTTGACAATGAGCAGTTCTTC.

The chain is built from TRBV7-2 and TRBJ2-5; 9 bases align to TRBD1. With V trimmed by 6 bases and J by 6 bases, 5 bases remained unmatched. The V gene's germline CDR1 is SGHTA and CDR2 FQGNSA. CDR3 size: 13 residues. DNA for the CDR3: TGTGCCAGCAGACAGGGGGCTAGGCAGACCCAGTACTTC. This encodes CASRQGARQTQYF.

This rearrangement joins TRBV5-6 to TRBJ2-2, with 9 bases identical to TRBD1. Trimming took 0 bases from V and 5 from J; bases not matched to a gene: 5. The CDR3 extends over 16 amino acids. Germline CDR1 reads SGHDT; CDR2 reads YYEEEE. CDR3 sequence (DNA): TGTGCCAGCAGCTTGGTTGACAGGGGGTGGACCGGGGAGCTGTTTTTT. Its protein is CASSLVDRGWTGELFF.

This CDR3 is CSVASRGQETQYF. In DNA, the CDR3 is TGCAGCGTTGCCAGTCGGGGTCAAGAGACCCAGTACTTC. The chain joins TRBV29-1 to TRBJ2-5; D is perhaps TRBD2 (5 bases). The V gene lost 4 bases and the J gene lost 2 bases, with 11 bases spanning the gap. This CDR3 comprises 13 residues. CDR1 and CDR2 from the germline V gene are SQVTM and ANQGSEA.

This chain joins TRBV28 and TRBJ2-5, with D possibly TRBD1 on 5 matching bases. The DNA end is more similar to TRBJ2-7, so the J call may be wrong. Germline CDR1 MDHEN, CDR2 SYDVKM. The CDR3 has 11 residues. CDR3 in amino acids: CASSSGNEQYF. The CDR3 nucleotides are TGTGCCAGCAGTTCAGGGAACGAGCAGTACTTC.

This chain uses TRBV29-1 with TRBJ2-7; 10 bases are a match to TRBD2. CDR3 length: 15 residues. Germline values: CDR1 SQVTM, CDR2 ANQGSEA. Trimming cost V 4 bases and J 2 bases; bases outside gene matches: 8. The CDR3 sequence: CSVVGGSGRTYEQYF. Here the CDR3 DNA reads TGCAGCGTTGTTGGCGGTAGCGGGAGGACCTACGAGCAGTACTTC.

The V and J genes are TRBV29-1 and TRBJ2-3; no clear D. V lost 0 bases, J lost 6 bases, and 7 bases lay in between. This CDR3 spans 12 amino acids. Per germline, CDR1 SQVTM and CDR2 ANQGSEA. The CDR3 DNA reads as TGCAGCGTTGAAGAAATGGGGGATACGCAGTATTTT. The encoded protein is CSVEEMGDTQYF.

The V gene is TRBV14, the J gene TRBJ2-4, with TRBD1 matching 10 bases. The length of the CDR3 is 14 residues. V shed 4 bases, J shed 13 bases, and the junction held 10 bases outside the gene matches. Per germline, CDR1 SGHDN and CDR2 FVKESK. The CDR3 spells CASSPTGGPLEQYF. In nucleotides, the CDR3 is TGTGCCAGCAGCCCGACAGGGGGCCCTTTGGAGCAGTACTTC.

The V gene is TRBV19, the J gene TRBJ2-7; 7 nucleotides match TRBD1. The DNA matches TRBJ2-5 better at its end, which makes the J call doubtful. Germline-derived CDR1 and CDR2 are LNHDA and SQIVND (reference sequence). The CDR3 sequence is 14 residues long. The CDR3 reads CASSMGQLQETQYF. The CDR3 DNA reads as TGTGCCAGTAGTATGGGACAGCTACAAGAGACCCAGTACTTC.

On this clonotype itself: One end of the junction varies from germline; a read error may be responsible. The chain combines TRBV5-1 with TRBJ2-3, with 14 bases identical to TRBD2. CDR3 size: 21 residues. The germline V gene encodes CDR1 SGHRS and CDR2 YFSETQ. The CDR3 sequence: CTSSFGLAGGARYASTDTQYF. Written as DNA, the CDR3 is TGCACCAGCAGCTTCGGACTAGCGGGGGGAGCCCGATACGCTAGCACAGATACGCAGTATTTT.

The chain combines TRBV6-1 with TRBJ1-2; D is unresolved. V gave up 2 bases and J gave up 5 bases, with 9 bases separating them. Germline CDR1 is MNHNS and CDR2 is SASEGT. There are 13 residues in the CDR3. CDR3 bases: TGTGCCAGCAGTGAATCCCCGGATTATGGCTACACCTTC. Its protein product is CASSESPDYGYTF.

The chain is built from TRBV12-3 or TRBV12-4 and TRBJ1-5; 7 positions match TRBD1. Unmatched junction bases numbered 5, after V lost 3 bases and J lost 6 bases. This CDR3 is 14 amino acids long. This CDR3 reads CASSFGQAGQPQHF. The CDR3 nucleotides read TGTGCCAGCAGTTTCGGACAGGCCGGTCAGCCCCAGCATTTT.

The rearrangement links TRBV4-1 to TRBJ2-5; TRBD2 matches at 10 bases. CDR3 length equals 17 residues. From germline, CDR1 is MGHRA and CDR2 YSYEKL. V lost 1 base to trimming and J lost 1 base; unmatched junction nucleotides: 6. As DNA, the CDR3 is TGCGCCAGCAGCCAAGCCTTAGCGGGGGGTCTCCAAGAGACCCAGTACTTC. Translated, it gives CASSQALAGGLQETQYF.

The CDR3 DNA is TGTGCCAGCAGTGGCGGTCTAGCGGGGGACCCAGATACGCAGTATTTT. Translated, it gives CASSGGLAGDPDTQYF. The V gene is TRBV2, the J gene TRBJ2-3, with 10 bases matching TRBD2. The V gene's germline CDR1 is SNHLY and CDR2 FYNNEI. The length of the CDR3 is 16 residues. The V and J ends lost 4 bases and 4 bases, in that order; junction bases with no gene match: 8.

V and J are TRBV12-3 or TRBV12-4 and TRBJ2-7, with 10 bases fitting TRBD1. The J call is doubtful: the DNA matches TRBJ2-5 better. The CDR3 is 16 amino acids. The CDR3 DNA sequence: TGTGCCAGCAGTCTCCTCGGGACAGGGGATGTAGGGACCCAGTACTTC. Its protein is CASSLLGTGDVGTQYF.

For the CDR3, the DNA is TGCGCCAGCAGGGGGGCGGGGAGGTCCTACAATGAGCAGTTCTTC. It codes for CASRGAGRSYNEQFF. This sequence joins TRBV5-1 and TRBJ2-1, with D tentatively TRBD1 or TRBD2 (6 bases each). The CDR3 totals 15 residues. Trimming stripped 5 bases from V and 1 base from J, with 13 bases between. In germline, CDR1 is SGHRS, CDR2 YFSETQ.

This clonotype was observed a single time. Sequence at one end of the junction differs from germline and may be a read error. This chain connects TRBV10-3 to TRBJ2-1, with TRBD1 matching over 9 bases. The CDR3 extends over 18 amino acids. The germline gives CDR1 ENHRY, CDR2 SYGVKD. The CDR3 sequence: CAISEPPWGQGSHNKQFF. The CDR3 nucleotides read TGTGCCATCAGTGAGCCGCCCTGGGGACAGGGCAGTCACAATAAGCAGTTCTTC.

The rearrangement uses TRBV29-1 and TRBJ2-7; TRBD1 is a possible D gene (5 bases). The DNA matches TRBJ2-5 better at its end, which makes the J call doubtful. The germline V gene encodes CDR1 SQVTM and CDR2 ANQGSEA. This CDR3 spans 14 amino acids. CDR3 region: CSVVRTGQQETQYF. As DNA, the CDR3 is TGCAGCGTTGTTAGGACCGGACAACAAGAGACCCAGTACTTC.

The V and J genes are TRBV7-9 and TRBJ1-2; unclear D gene. Trimming took 6 bases from V and 3 from J, leaving 11 bases between them. This CDR3 is built from 13 residues. The germline V gene has CDR1 SEHNR and CDR2 FQNEAQ (reference sequence). CDR3 DNA: TGTGCCAGCAGTTTCGACAATGACTATGGCTACACCTTC. It yields the protein CASSFDNDYGYTF.

This CDR3 is CAISESPGRAYGYTF. CDR3 in DNA: TGTGCCATCAGTGAGTCTCCAGGGAGGGCCTATGGCTACACCTTC. The V gene is TRBV10-3, the J gene TRBJ1-2, with D perhaps matching TRBD1 (5 bases). Germline CDR1 ENHRY, CDR2 SYGVKD. The CDR3 loop spans 15 amino acids. Trimming pared 0 bases from V and 4 bases from J, leaving 12 bases between.

This clonotype was counted ten times or more. The rearrangement joins TRBV10-3 to TRBJ2-1; D gene uncertain. The germline V gene has CDR1 ENHRY and CDR2 SYGVKD. The CDR3 runs 13 residues. The V end was cut by 7 bases, the J end by 4 bases, with 11 bases between. The CDR3 sequence: CAITENQYNEQFF. The CDR3 DNA follows: TGTGCCATCACGGAAAACCAGTACAATGAGCAGTTCTTC.

In this sample, this clonotype turned up a few times. This chain connects TRBV3-1 to TRBJ2-1; 10 nucleotides match TRBD1. The germline CDR1 and CDR2 sequences are LGHDT and YNNKEL (reference sequence). Trimming removed 6 bases from V and 8 bases from J; junction bases left unmatched: 7. The CDR3 length is 14 residues. The DNA for the CDR3 is TGTGCCAGCAGGCAAACCGGGACAGGGGATGAGCAGTTCTTC. It codes for CASRQTGTGDEQFF.

The chain has TRBV5-1 and TRBJ2-3; D gene unclear. The CDR3 contains 15 residues. Germline CDR1 SGHRS, CDR2 YFSETQ. Trimming cost V 3 bases and J 5 bases, with 16 bases left between them. The CDR3 coding sequence is TGCGCCAGCAGCTGGGCCGACCAGCCCGGAGATACGCAGTATTTT. Its translation is CASSWADQPGDTQYF.

V is TRBV3-1 and J is TRBJ1-1; D is possibly TRBD1 (6 bases). Germline V gene data show CDR1 as LGHDT and CDR2 as YNNKEL (reference sequence). The ends were cut back, 1 base at V and 6 bases at J, with 18 bases in the middle. CDR3 length equals 16 residues. The CDR3 sequence is CASSQVTGARVAEAFF. The DNA of the CDR3 is TGTGCCAGCAGCCAAGTTACGGGGGCAAGAGTCGCTGAAGCTTTCTTT.

The rearrangement joins TRBV29-1 to TRBJ2-5; D may be TRBD2 (6 bases). CDR3 length: 15 amino acids. Germline assignment: CDR1 SQVTM and CDR2 ANQGSEA. Deletions cut 4 bases from V and 11 bases from J, with 26 bases between. This CDR3 is CSVGGRGGDLGEQYF. The DNA for the CDR3 is TGCAGCGTTGGGGGCCGCGGCGGGGACCTTGGAGAGCAGTACTTC.

For this clonotype: At one of its ends the junction is not consistent with the germline gene, which may arise from a read error. The CDR3 bases are TGCAGTGTTGAAGATCGAATAAGGGGAAGAGGAAGAGAGCAGTTCTTC. Its translation is CSVEDRIRGRGREQFF. The chain recombines TRBV29-1 with TRBJ2-1; tentatively, D is TRBD1 (5 bases). The CDR3 sequence is 16 residues long. Germline V CDR1 and CDR2: SQVTM, ANQGSEA.

This rearrangement joins TRBV12-3 or TRBV12-4 to TRBJ1-5, with no clear D. V was shortened by 7 bases and J by 1 base, with 11 bases between the two germline ends. The CDR3 length is 14 residues. The CDR3 DNA reads TGTGCCAGCACTGTCCGGGCCAGCAATCAGCCCCAGCATTTT. It specifies CASTVRASNQPQHF.

V gene TRBV4-1 combines with J gene TRBJ2-3; 7 positions agree with TRBD2. V lost 2 bases, J lost 4 bases, and 3 bases stayed unmatched. The CDR3 length is 14 residues. Per the germline V gene, CDR1 is MGHRA and CDR2 is YSYEKL. The CDR3 reads CASSQPAGADTQYF. CDR3 in DNA: TGCGCCAGCAGCCAACCTGCGGGAGCAGATACGCAGTATTTT.

J is TRBJ2-6 and V is TRBV5-1; D gene uncertain. Germline values: CDR1 SGHRS, CDR2 YFSETQ. The V end was cut by 4 bases, the J end by 0 bases, with 17 bases between. The CDR3 sequence is 18 residues long. DNA of the CDR3: TGCGCCAGCAGCCTACTGACACTGACAAGCTCTGGGGCCAACGTCCTGACTTTC. As protein: CASSLLTLTSSGANVLTF.